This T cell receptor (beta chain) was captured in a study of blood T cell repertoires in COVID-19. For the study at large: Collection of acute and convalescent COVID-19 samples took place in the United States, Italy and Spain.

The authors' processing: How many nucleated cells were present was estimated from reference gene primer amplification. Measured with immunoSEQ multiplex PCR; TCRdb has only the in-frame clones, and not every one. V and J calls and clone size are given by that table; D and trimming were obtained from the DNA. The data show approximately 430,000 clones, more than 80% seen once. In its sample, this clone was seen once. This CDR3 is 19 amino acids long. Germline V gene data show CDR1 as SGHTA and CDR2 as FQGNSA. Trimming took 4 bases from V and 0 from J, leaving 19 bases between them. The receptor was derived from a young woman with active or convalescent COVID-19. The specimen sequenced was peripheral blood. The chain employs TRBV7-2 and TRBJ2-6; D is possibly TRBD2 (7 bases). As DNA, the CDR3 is TGTGCCAGCAGCTCCCCAGGGGAGGGATTCGGCTCTGGGGCCAACGTCCTGACTTTC. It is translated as CASSSPGEGFGSGANVLTF.